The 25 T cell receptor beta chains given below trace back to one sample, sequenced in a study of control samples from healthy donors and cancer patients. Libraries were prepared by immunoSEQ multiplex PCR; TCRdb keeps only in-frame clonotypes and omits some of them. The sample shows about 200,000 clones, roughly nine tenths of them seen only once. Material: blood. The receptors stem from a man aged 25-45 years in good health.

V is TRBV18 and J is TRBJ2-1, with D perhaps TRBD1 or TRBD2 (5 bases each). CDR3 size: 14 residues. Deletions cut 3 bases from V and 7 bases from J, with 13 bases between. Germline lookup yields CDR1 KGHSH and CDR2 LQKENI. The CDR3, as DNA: TGTGCCAGCTCACCTCAAAGAGGGGCTAATGAGCAGTTCTTC. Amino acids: CASSPQRGANEQFF.

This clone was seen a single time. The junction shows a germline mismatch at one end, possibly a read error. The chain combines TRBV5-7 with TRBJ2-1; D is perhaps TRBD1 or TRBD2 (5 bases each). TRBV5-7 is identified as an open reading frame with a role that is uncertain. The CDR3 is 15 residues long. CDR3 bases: TGTGCCAGCAGGTTGGTAGGGGCCCCTACGGGGAAGCAGTTCTTC. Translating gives CASRLVGAPTGKQFF.

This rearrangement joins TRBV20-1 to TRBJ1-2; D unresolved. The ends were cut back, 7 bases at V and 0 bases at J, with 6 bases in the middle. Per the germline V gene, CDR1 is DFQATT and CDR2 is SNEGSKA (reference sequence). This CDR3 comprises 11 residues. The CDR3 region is CSVPANYGYTF. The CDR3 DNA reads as TGCAGTGTCCCGGCTAACTATGGCTACACCTTC.

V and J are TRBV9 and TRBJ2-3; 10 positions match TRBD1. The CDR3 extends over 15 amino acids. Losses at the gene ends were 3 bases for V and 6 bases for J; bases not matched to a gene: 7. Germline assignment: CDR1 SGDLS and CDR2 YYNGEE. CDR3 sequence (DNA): TGTGCCAGCAGCGCAGGGGACAGGGGTGTGGATACGCAGTATTTT. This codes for CASSAGDRGVDTQYF.

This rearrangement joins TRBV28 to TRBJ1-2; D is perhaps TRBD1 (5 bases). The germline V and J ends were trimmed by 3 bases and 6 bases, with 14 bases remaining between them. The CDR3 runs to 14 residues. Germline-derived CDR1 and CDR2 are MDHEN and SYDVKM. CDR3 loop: CASSFSGGDDGYTF. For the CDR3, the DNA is TGTGCCAGCAGTTTTTCGGGGGGGGATGATGGCTACACCTTC.

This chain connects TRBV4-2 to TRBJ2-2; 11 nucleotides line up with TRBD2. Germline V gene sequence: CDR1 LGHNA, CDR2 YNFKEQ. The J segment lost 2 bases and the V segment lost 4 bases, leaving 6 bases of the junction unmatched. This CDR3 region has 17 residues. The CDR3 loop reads CASSLTSGELNTGELFF. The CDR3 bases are TGTGCCAGCAGCCTGACTAGCGGGGAGCTAAACACCGGGGAGCTGTTTTTT.

Here the CDR3 reads CASSLDQTDTQYF. CDR3 sequence (DNA): TGTGCCAGCAGCTTAGACCAGACAGATACGCAGTATTTT. The rearrangement uses TRBV5-4 and TRBJ2-3; D remains unclear. CDR3 length: 13 amino acids. Trimming took 2 bases from V and 3 from J, leaving 7 bases between them. Per germline, CDR1 SGHNT and CDR2 YYREEE (reference sequence).

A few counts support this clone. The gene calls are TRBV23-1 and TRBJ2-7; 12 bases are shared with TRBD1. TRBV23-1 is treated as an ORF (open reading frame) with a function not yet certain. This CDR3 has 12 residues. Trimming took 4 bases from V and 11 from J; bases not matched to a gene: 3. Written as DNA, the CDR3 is TGCGCCAGCAGTCGGGACAGGGGGCGCGAGTACTTC. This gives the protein CASSRDRGREYF.

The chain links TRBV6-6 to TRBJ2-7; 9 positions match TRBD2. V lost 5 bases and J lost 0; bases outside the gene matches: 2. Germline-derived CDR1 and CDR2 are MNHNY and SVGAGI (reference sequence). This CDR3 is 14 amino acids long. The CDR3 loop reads CASSLGLASYEQYF. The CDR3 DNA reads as TGTGCCAGCAGTCTGGGACTAGCCTCCTACGAGCAGTACTTC.

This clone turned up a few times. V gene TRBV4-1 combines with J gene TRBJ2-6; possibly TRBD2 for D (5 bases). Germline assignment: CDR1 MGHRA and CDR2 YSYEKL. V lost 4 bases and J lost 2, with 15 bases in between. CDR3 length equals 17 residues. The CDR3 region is CASSLAAQRAGANVLTF. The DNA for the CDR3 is TGCGCCAGCAGCCTCGCGGCGCAGAGGGCTGGGGCCAACGTCCTGACTTTC.

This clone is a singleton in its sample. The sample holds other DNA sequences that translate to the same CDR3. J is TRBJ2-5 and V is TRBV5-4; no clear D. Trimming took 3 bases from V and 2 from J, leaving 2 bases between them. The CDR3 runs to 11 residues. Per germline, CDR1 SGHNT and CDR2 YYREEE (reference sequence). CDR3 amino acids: CASSSQETQYF. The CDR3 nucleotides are TGTGCCAGCAGCTCGCAAGAGACCCAGTACTTC.

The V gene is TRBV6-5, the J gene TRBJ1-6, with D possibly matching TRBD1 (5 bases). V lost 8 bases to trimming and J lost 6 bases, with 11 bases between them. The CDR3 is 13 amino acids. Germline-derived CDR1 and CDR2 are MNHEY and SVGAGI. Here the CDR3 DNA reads TGTGCCAGCCAGGACAACTCTAATTCACCCCTCCACTTT. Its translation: CASQDNSNSPLHF.

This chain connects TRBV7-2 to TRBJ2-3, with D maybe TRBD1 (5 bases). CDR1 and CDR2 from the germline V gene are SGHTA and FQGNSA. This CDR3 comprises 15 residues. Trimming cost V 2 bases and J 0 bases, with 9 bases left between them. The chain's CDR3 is CASSLRGTSTDTQYF. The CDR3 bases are TGTGCCAGCAGCTTAAGGGGTACGAGCACAGATACGCAGTATTTT. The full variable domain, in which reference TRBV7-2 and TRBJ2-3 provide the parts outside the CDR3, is GAGVSQSPSNKVTEKGKDVELRCDPISGHTALYWYRQSLGQGLEFLIYFQGNSAPDKSGLPSDRFSAERTGGSVSTLTIQRTQQEDSAVYLCASSLRGTSTDTQYFGPGTRLTVL.

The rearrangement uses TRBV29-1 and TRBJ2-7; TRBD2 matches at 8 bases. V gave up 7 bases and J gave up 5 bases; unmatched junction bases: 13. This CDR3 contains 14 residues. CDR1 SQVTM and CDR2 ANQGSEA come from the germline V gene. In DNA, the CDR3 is TGCAGCGCAATCAGCGGGGGTACTCTCCACGAGCAGTACTTC. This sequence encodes CSAISGGTLHEQYF.

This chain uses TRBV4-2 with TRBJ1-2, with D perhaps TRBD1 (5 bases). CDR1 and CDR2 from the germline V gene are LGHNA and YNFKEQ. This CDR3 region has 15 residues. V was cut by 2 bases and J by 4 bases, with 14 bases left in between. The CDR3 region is CASSQPRDPLYGYTF. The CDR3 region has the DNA TGTGCCAGCAGCCAACCAAGGGACCCTCTCTATGGCTACACCTTC.

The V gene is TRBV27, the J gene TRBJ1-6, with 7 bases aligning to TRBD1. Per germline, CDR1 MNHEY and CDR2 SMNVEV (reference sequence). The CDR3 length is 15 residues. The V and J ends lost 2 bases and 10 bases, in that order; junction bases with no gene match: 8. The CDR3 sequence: CASSLGRGSGSPLHF. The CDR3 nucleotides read TGTGCCAGCAGTTTAGGCAGGGGGTCCGGCTCACCCCTCCACTTT.

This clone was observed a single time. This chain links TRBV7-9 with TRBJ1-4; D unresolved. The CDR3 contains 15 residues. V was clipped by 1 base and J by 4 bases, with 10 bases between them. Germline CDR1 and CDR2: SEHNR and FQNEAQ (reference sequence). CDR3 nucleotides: TGTGCCAGCAGCTTAGTTAACAGTAATAATGAAAAACTGTTTTTT. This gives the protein CASSLVNSNNEKLFF. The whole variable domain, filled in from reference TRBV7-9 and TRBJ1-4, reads DTGVSQNPRHKITKRGQNVTFRCDPISEHNRLYWYRQTLGQGPEFLTYFQNEAQLEKSRLLSDRFSAERPKGSFSTLEIQRTEQGDSAMYLCASSLVNSNNEKLFFGSGTQLSVL.

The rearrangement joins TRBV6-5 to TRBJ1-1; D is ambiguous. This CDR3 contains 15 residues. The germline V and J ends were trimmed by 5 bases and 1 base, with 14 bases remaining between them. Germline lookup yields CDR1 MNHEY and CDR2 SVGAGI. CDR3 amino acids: CASSRRAGANTEAFF. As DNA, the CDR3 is TGTGCCAGCAGTCGAAGAGCAGGTGCGAACACTGAAGCTTTCTTT.

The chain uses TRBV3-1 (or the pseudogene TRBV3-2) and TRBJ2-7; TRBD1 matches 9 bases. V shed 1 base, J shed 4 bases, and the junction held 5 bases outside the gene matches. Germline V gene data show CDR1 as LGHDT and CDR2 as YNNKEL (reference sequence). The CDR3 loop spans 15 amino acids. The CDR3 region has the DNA TGTGCCAGCAGCCAAGTTTGGACAGGGGATTACGAGCAGTACTTC. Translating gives CASSQVWTGDYEQYF.

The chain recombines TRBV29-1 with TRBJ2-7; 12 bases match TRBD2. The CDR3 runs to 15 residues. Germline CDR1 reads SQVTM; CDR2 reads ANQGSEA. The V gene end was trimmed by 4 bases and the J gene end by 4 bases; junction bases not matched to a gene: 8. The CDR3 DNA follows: TGCAGCGTTGGCCACCTAGCGGGGGGGATGTACGAGCAGTACTTC. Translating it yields CSVGHLAGGMYEQYF.

This CDR3 is CASSLLIHTGELFF. CDR3 in DNA: TGTGCCAGCAGCTTGCTTATTCACACCGGGGAGCTGTTTTTT. This chain connects TRBV7-3 to TRBJ2-2; unclear D gene. This CDR3 is built from 14 residues. CDR1 is SGHTA, CDR2 FQGTGA, per germline. Trimming took off 3 bases at V and 3 bases at J, with 8 bases between the two ends. Full variable domain (rest looked up from reference TRBV7-3 and TRBJ2-2): GAGVSQTPSNKVTEKGKYVELRCDPISGHTALYWYRQSLGQGPEFLIYFQGTGAADDSGLPNDRFFAVRPEGSVSTLKIQRTERGDSAVYLCASSLLIHTGELFFGEGSRLTVL.

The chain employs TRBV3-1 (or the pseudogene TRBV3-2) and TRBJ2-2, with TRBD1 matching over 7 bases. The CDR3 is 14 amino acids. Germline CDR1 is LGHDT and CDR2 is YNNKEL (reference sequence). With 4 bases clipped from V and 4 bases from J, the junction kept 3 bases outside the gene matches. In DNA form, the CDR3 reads TGTGCCAGCAGCCTAGGGACAGCCACCGGGGAGCTGTTTTTT. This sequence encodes CASSLGTATGELFF.

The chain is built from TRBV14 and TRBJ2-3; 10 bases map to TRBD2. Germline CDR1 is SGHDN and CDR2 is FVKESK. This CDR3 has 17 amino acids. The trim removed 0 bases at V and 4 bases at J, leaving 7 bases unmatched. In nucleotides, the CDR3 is TGTGCCAGCAGCCAAGATTTGCTAGCGGGGGCGGCAGATACGCAGTATTTT. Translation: CASSQDLLAGAADTQYF.

The chain's CDR3 is CASRSGDRDGYTF. The CDR3 DNA sequence: TGTGCCAGCAGGTCAGGGGACAGGGATGGCTACACCTTC. This chain connects TRBV6-5 to TRBJ1-2; 9 bases match TRBD1. Trimming removed 6 bases from V and 6 bases from J; junction bases left unmatched: 5. Germline V gene sequence: CDR1 MNHEY, CDR2 SVGAGI. This CDR3 is built from 13 residues.

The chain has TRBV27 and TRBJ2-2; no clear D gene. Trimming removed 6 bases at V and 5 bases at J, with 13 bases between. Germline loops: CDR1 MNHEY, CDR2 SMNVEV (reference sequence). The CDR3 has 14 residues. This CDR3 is CASSWSRVTGELFF. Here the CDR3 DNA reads TGTGCCAGCAGCTGGAGCCGGGTTACCGGGGAGCTGTTTTTT.